This T cell receptor beta chain was found in a study of beta chain features in type 1 diabetes. Expressed TCRB transcripts were sequenced, since all the RNA that had been isolated was reverse transcribed. Repertoires were generated with immunoSEQ multiplex PCR, while TCRdb's copy carries only in-frame clones and drops some. The profile shows some 250,000 clones, 25% to 30% of them singletons. CDR1 and CDR2 from the germline V gene are ENHRY and SYGVKD. V shed 9 bases and J shed 0 bases, with 9 bases lying between them. The CDR3 loop spans 12 amino acids. This chain uses TRBV10-3 with TRBJ2-7, with unresolved D. The clonotype originates from a young man in good health. Sequencing was carried out using central memory CD4+ T cells from blood. CDR3 in amino acids: CAIAHSSYEQYF. CDR3 DNA: TGTGCCATAGCCCACAGCTCCTACGAGCAGTACTTC.